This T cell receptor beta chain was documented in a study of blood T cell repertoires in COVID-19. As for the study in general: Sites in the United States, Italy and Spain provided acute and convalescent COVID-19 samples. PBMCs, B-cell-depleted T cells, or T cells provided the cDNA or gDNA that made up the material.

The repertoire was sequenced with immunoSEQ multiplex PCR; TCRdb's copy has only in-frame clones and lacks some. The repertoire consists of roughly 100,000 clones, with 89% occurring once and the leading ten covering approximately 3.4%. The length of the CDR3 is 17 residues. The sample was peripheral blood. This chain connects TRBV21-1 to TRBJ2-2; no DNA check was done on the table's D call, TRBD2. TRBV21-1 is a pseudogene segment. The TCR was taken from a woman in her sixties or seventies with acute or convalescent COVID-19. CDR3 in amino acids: CASSKGSGTRNTGELFF. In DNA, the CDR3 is TGTGCCAGCAGCAAAGGGAGTGGGACTAGAAACACCGGGGAGCTGTTTTTT.